This T cell receptor beta chain was profiled in a study of blood T cell repertoires in COVID-19. Study information: T cells, B-cell-depleted T cells, or PBMCs provided the cDNA or gDNA that served as material.

Assay: immunoSEQ multiplex PCR; the TCRdb copy retains only in-frame clones and omits some. Here the sample spans around 120,000 clones, about 78% being singletons. The CDR3 has 15 residues. Germline V lookup: CDR1 ENHRY, CDR2 SYGVKD. J was trimmed by 7 bases and V by 1 base; bases with no gene match: 5. Sample: peripheral blood. The receptor comes from a man between 70 and 80 years old with acute or convalescent COVID-19. This chain uses TRBV10-3 with TRBJ2-1, with 9 nucleotides matching TRBD1. The chain's CDR3 is CAISEYGQGLNEQFF. The CDR3 coding sequence is TGTGCCATCAGTGAGTATGGACAGGGGCTGAATGAGCAGTTCTTC.